The rows below give T cell receptor beta chains drawn from one sample of a study of PD-1 blockade in classical Hodgkin lymphoma. Clones were read by immunoSEQ multiplex PCR, and TCRdb kept only the in-frame ones, dropping some. Of 45,000 to 55,000 clones listed, 81% were seen once; the top ten hold roughly 15%. Material: peripheral blood mononuclear cells (PBMCs), obtained at baseline. Every receptor here comes from a human donor with classical Hodgkin lymphoma. CDR3s include the opening cysteine and the closing phenylalanine or tryptophan. D genes are given only for firm matches. The size of a clone is reported for some rows only, either as once, few or many, or as a class for expanded clones.

j_call clone_size v_call d_call cdr3_aa cdr3_nt
TRBJ2-1 once TRBV7-9 TRBD2 CASSLEGLADNEQFF TGTGCCAGCAGCTTAGAAGGGCTAGCGGACAATGAGCAGTTCTTC
TRBJ2-1 - TRBV9 - CASSAGWGIYNEQFF TGTGCCAGCAGCGCCGGGTGGGGGATCTACAATGAGCAGTTCTTC
TRBJ1-1 - TRBV5-4 - CASSSRGPGGAFF TGTGCCAGCAGCTCCAGAGGGCCAGGAGGAGCTTTCTTT
TRBJ2-3 - TRBV7-2 TRBD2 CASSLGGAGATDTQYF TGTGCCAGCAGCTTAGGAGGCGCGGGAGCCACAGATACGCAGTATTTT
TRBJ1-4 - TRBV6-5 TRBD1 CASRPGQGREKLFF TGTGCCAGCAGGCCAGGACAGGGTAGAGAAAAACTGTTTTTT
TRBJ1-1 - TRBV5-4 - CASRGQDTEAFF TGTGCCAGCCGGGGGCAAGACACTGAAGCTTTCTTT
TRBJ1-5 - TRBV30 - CAWSVYGLSNQPQHF TGTGCCTGGAGTGTTTATGGCCTTAGCAATCAGCCCCAGCATTTT
TRBJ1-1 - TRBV6-5 - CASRRLNTEAFF TGTGCCAGCAGGCGCCTAAACACTGAAGCTTTCTTT
TRBJ2-1 - TRBV27 - CASSPRTATTYNEQFF TGTGCCAGCAGTCCCCGGACAGCCACCACCTACAATGAGCAGTTCTTC
TRBJ2-6 - TRBV14 - CASSQAGANVLTF TGTGCCAGCAGCCAAGCTGGGGCCAACGTCCTGACTTTC
TRBJ2-5 - TRBV13 TRBD2 CASSLGAGGPQETQYF TGTGCCAGCAGCTTAGGGGCGGGAGGTCCCCAAGAGACCCAGTACTTC
TRBJ2-1 - TRBV5-8 TRBD2 CASSLIREGQFF TGTGCCAGCAGCTTGATCCGGGAGGGGCAGTTCTTC
TRBJ2-1 few TRBV7-8 - CASSLELHYNEQFF TGTGCCAGCAGCTTAGAACTACACTACAATGAGCAGTTCTTC
TRBJ1-2 - TRBV5-1 TRBD1 CASRLGTGGLYGYTF TGCGCCAGCAGACTCGGGACAGGGGGCCTCTATGGCTACACCTTC
TRBJ1-4 - TRBV4-3 - CASSLHGEKLFF TGCGCCAGCAGCCTACATGGGGAAAAACTGTTTTTT
TRBJ1-1 - TRBV10-3 - CAISEWTALMNTEAFF TGTGCCATCAGTGAGTGGACAGCTCTTATGAACACTGAAGCTTTCTTT